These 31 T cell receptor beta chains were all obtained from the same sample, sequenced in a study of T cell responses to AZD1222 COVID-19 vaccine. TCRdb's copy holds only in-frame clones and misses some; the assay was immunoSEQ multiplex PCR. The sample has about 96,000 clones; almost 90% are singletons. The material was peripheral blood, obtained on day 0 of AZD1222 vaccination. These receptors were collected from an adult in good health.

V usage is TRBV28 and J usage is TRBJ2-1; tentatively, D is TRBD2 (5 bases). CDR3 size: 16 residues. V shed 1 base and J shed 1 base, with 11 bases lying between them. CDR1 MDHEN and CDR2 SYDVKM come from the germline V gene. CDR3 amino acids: CASSLLGSASYNEQFF. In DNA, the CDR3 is TGTGCCAGCAGTTTATTAGGGAGTGCGTCCTACAATGAGCAGTTCTTC. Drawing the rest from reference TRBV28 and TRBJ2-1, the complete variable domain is DVKVTQSSRYLVKRTGEKVFLECVQDMDHENMFWYRQDPGLGLRLIYFSYDVKMKEKGDIPEGYSVSREKKERFSLILESASTNQTSMYLCASSLLGSASYNEQFFGPGTRLTVL.

CDR3 in amino acids: CASSQGQGPNTIYF. CDR3 nucleotides: TGCGCCAGCAGCCAAGGACAGGGTCCAAACACCATATATTTT. V usage is TRBV5-1 and J usage is TRBJ1-3; 8 bases fit TRBD1. Germline CDR1 is SGHRS and CDR2 is YFSETQ. The CDR3 is 14 residues long. The V segment lost 4 bases and the J segment 6 bases; nucleotides outside the gene matches: 6.

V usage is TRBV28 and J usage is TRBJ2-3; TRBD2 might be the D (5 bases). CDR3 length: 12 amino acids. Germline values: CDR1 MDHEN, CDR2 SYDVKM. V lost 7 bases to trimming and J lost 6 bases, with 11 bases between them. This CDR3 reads CASTPRRDTQYF. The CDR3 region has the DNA TGTGCCAGCACCCCTCGGAGGGATACGCAGTATTTT.

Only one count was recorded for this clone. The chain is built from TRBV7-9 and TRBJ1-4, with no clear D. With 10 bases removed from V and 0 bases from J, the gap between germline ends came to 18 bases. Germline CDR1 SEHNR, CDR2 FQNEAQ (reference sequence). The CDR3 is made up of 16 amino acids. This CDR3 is CAIPSAGSTTNEKLFF. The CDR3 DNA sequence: TGTGCCATCCCGTCCGCTGGGAGCACAACTAATGAAAAACTGTTTTTT.

CDR3 bases: TGTGCCAGCAGCTTGACGATTCGGGGCGGGGTAGATACGCAGTATTTT. Translation gives CASSLTIRGGVDTQYF. This rearrangement joins TRBV5-4 to TRBJ2-3; TRBD2 is a possible D gene (6 bases). Between the trimmed V and J ends, which lost 1 base and 5 bases, there was a span of 17 bases. The CDR3 is 16 amino acids. In germline, CDR1 is SGHNT, CDR2 YYREEE (reference sequence).

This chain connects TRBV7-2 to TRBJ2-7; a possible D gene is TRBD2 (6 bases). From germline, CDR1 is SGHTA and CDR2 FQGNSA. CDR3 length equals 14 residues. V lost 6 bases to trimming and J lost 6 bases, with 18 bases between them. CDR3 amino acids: CASSTTSTRSEQYF. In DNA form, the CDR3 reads TGTGCCAGCAGTACCACTAGCACGAGAAGCGAGCAGTACTTC.

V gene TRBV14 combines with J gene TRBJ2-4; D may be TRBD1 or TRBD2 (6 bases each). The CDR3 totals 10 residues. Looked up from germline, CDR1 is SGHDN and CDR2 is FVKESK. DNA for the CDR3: TGTGCAAGGGGGGCATACATTCAGTACTTC. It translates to CARGAYIQYF.

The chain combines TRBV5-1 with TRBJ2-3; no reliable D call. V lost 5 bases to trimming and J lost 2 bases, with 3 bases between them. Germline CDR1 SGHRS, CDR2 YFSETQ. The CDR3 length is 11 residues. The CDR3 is CASSDTDTQYF. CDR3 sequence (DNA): TGCGCCAGCAGTGACACAGATACGCAGTATTTT.

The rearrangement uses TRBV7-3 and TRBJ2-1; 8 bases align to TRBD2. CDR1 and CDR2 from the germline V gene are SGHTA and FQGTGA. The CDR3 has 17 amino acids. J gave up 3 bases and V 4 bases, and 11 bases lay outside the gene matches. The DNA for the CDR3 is TGTGCCAGCAGCTCCGCTAGCGGGTCAGTGTTCTACAATGAGCAGTTCTTC. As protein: CASSSASGSVFYNEQFF.

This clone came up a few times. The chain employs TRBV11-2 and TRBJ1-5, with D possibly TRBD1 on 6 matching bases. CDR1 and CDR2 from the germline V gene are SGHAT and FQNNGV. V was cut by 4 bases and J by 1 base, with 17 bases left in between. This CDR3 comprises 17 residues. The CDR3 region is CASSSNTGLGSNQPQHF. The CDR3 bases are TGTGCCAGCAGCTCCAATACAGGGTTGGGCAGCAATCAGCCCCAGCATTTT.

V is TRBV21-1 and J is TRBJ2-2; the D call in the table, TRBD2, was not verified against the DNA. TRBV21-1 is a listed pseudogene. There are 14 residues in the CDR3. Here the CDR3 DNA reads TGTGCCAGCAGCGGGCGGGAGGGCACCGGGGAGCTGTTTTTT. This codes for CASSGREGTGELFF.

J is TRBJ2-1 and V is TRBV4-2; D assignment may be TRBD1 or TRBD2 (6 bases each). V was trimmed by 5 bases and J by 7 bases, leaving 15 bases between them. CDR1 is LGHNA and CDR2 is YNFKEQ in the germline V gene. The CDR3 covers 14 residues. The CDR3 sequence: CASSKGEVRNEQFF. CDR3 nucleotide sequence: TGTGCCAGCAGCAAGGGGGAGGTTCGTAATGAGCAGTTCTTC.

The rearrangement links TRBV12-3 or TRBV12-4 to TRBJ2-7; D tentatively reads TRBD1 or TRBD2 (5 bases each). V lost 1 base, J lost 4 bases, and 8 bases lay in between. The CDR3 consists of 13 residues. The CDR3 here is CASSLDGGYEQYF. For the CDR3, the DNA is TGTGCCAGCAGTTTAGATGGGGGATACGAGCAGTACTTC.

CDR3 nucleotides: TGTGCCAGCAGCCCCAAGTCCTCCTTGGGGTCTAGCTCCTATAATTCACCCCTCCACTTT. It translates to CASSPKSSLGSSSYNSPLHF. The rearrangement joins TRBV7-3 to TRBJ1-6; no reliable D call. CDR1 is SGHTA, CDR2 FQGTGA, per germline. CDR3 length equals 20 residues. V was shortened by 5 bases and J by 0 bases, with 23 bases between the two germline ends.

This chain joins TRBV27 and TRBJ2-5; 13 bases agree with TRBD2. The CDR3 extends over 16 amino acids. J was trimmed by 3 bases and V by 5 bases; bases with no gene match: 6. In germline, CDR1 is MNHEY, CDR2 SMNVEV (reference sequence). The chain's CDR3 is CASSGLAGAGEETQYF. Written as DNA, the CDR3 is TGTGCCAGCAGTGGACTAGCGGGAGCAGGGGAAGAGACCCAGTACTTC.

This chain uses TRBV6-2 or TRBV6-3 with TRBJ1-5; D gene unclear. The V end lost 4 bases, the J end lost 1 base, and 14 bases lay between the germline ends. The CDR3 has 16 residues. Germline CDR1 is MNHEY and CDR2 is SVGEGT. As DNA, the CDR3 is TGTGCCAGCAGTTCGCGAGGAGTCGAAAGCAATCAGCCCCAGCATTTT. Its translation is CASSSRGVESNQPQHF.

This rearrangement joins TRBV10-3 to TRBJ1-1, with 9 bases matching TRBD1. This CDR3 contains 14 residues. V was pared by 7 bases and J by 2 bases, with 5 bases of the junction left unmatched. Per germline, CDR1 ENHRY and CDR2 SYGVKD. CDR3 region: CAIKPGQGNTEAFF. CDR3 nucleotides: TGTGCCATCAAACCGGGACAGGGAAACACTGAAGCTTTCTTT.

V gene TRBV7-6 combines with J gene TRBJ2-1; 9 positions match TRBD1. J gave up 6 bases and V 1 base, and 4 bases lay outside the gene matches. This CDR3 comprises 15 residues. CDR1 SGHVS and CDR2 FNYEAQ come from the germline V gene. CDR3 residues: CASSLGTGVLNEQFF. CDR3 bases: TGTGCCAGCAGCTTAGGGACAGGGGTTCTCAATGAGCAGTTCTTC.

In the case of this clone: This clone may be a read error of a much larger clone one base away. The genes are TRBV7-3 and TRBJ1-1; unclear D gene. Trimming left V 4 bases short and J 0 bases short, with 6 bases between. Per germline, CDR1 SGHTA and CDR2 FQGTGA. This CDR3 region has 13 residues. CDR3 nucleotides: TGTGCCAGCAGCTCATCAATGAACACTGAAGCTTTCTTT. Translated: CASSSSMNTEAFF.

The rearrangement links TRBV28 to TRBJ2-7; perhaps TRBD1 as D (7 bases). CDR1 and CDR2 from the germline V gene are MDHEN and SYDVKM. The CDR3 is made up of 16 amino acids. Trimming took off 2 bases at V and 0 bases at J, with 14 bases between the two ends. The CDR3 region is CASSLGGGLGSYEQYF. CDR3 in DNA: TGTGCCAGCAGTTTAGGAGGGGGCCTGGGCTCCTACGAGCAGTACTTC.

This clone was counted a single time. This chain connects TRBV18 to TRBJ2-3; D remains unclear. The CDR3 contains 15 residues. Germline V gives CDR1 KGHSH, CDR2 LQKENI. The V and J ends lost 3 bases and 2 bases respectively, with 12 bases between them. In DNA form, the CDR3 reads TGTGCCAGCTCACCTGCTAGGCAAGCCACAGATACGCAGTATTTT. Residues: CASSPARQATDTQYF.

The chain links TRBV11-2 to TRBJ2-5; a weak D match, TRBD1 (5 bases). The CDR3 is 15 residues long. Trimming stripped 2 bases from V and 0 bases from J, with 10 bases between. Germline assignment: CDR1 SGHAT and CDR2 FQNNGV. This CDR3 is CASSLRRQNQETQYF. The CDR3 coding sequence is TGTGCCAGCAGCTTACGAAGACAGAACCAAGAGACCCAGTACTTC.

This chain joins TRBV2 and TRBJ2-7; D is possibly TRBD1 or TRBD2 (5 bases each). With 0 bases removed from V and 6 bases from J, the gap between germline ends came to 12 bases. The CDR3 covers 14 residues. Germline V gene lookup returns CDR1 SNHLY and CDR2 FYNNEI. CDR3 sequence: CASSEALRGVEQYF. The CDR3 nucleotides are TGTGCCAGCAGTGAAGCGCTTCGAGGGGTCGAGCAGTACTTC. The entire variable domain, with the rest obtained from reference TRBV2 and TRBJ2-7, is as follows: EPEVTQTPSHQVTQMGQEVILRCVPISNHLYFYWYRQILGQKVEFLVSFYNNEISEKSEIFDDQFSVERPDGSNFTLKIRSTKLEDSAMYFCASSEALRGVEQYFGPGTRLTVT.

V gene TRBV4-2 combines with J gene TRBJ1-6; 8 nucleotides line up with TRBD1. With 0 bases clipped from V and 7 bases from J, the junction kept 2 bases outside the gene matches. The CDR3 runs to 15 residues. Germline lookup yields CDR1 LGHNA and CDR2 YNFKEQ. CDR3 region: CASSQETGVNSPLHF. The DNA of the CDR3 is TGTGCCAGCAGCCAAGAGACAGGGGTGAATTCACCCCTCCACTTT.

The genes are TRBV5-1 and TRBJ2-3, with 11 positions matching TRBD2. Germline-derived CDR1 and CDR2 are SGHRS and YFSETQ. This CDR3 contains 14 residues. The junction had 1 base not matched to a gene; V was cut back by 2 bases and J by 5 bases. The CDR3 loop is CASSFGLAGDTQYF. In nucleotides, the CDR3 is TGCGCCAGCAGCTTTGGACTAGCGGGAGATACGCAGTATTTT.

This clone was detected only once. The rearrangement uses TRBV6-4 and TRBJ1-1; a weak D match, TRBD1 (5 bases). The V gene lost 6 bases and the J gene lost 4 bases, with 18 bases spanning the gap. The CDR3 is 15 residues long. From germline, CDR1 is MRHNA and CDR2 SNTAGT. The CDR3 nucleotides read TGTGCCAGCAGCACCGGGACTTCGGGGGGCACTGAAGCTTTCTTT. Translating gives CASSTGTSGGTEAFF.

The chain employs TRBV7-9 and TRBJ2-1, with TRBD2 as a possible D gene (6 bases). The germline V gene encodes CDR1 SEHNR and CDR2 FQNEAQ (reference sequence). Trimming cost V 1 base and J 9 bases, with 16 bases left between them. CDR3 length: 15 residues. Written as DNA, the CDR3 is TGTGCCAGCAGCTTAGGGTTTGGAACTAGCCTTGAGCAGTTCTTC. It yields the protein CASSLGFGTSLEQFF.

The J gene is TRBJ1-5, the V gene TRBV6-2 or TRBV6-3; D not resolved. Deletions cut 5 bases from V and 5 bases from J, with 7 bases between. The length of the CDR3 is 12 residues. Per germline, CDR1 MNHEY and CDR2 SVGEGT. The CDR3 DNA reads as TGTGCCAGCAGTACTCAATATCAGCCCCAGCATTTT. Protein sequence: CASSTQYQPQHF.

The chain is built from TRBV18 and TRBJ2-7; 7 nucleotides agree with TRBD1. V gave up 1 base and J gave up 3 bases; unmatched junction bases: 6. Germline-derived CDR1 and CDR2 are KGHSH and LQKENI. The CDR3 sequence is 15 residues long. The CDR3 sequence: CASSPRGQALYEQYF. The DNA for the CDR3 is TGTGCCAGCTCACCACGCGGACAGGCCCTCTACGAGCAGTACTTC.

CDR3 in DNA: TGTGCCAGCTCACCCCCCTTAAGGGGGGCCTACAATGAGCAGTTCTTC. This codes for CASSPPLRGAYNEQFF. The genes are TRBV18 and TRBJ2-1; the D gene could be TRBD1 or TRBD2 (6 bases each). Germline V gene sequence: CDR1 KGHSH, CDR2 LQKENI. The CDR3 is made up of 16 amino acids. V lost 3 bases, J lost 2 bases, and 14 bases lay in between. Full variable domain (missing parts from reference TRBV18 and TRBJ2-1): NAGVMQNPRHLVRRRGQEARLRCSPMKGHSHVYWYRQLPEEGLKFMVYLQKENIIDESGMPKERFSAEFPKEGPSILRIQQVVRGDSAAYFCASSPPLRGAYNEQFFGPGTRLTVL.

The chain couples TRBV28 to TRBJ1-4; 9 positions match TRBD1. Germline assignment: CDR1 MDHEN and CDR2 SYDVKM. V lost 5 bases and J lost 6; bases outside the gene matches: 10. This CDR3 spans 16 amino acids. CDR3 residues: CASSSNIGTGYEKLFF. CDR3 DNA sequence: TGTGCCAGCAGTAGCAACATCGGGACAGGGTATGAAAAACTGTTTTTT.